The clone carrying this T cell receptor (beta chain) has just a few counts. The antigen remains unidentified. Trimming took 5 bases from V and 6 from J; bases not matched to a gene: 6. Germline CDR1 and CDR2: LNHDA and SQIVND (reference sequence). The CDR3 is made up of 13 amino acids. The data are from a study of CD8+CD57+ T cells in acquired aplastic anemia. Looking at the study overall: Mean DNA quantity obtained from sorted CD4+ and CD8+ cells was 3 to 3.5 ug. Points from the study as a whole: The number of CD8+ CDR3 sequences shared by patients and controls was about 30.

Profiling that covered TCR beta VDJ and CDR3 relied on genomic DNA as its template. MiXCR was run by TCRdb on the reads, yielding one entry per CDR3 protein. Of 200,000 to 250,000 distinct CDR3 sequences in the sample, 34% are singletons; the top ten hold 1.1%. The sample taken for sequencing was sorted CD4+, CD8+, or CD8+CD57+ T cells (not recorded which) from PBMCs. The sequence derives from a human donor in good health, serving as a control. V and J are TRBV19 and TRBJ1-2; the match to TRBD1 covers 7 bases. CDR3 amino acids: CASSRVRGDGYTF. In nucleotides, the CDR3 is TGTGCCAGTAGTCGGGTCAGGGGGGATGGCTACACCTTC.